These 15 T cell receptor beta chains came from one sample sequenced in a study of blood T cell repertoires in COVID-19. Produced via immunoSEQ multiplex PCR; TCRdb's table is partial and in-frame only. The sample has more than 10,000 clones, about 88% seen once. Sample: peripheral blood. The origin of the receptors is a human donor in a cohort sampled during active COVID-19.

This clone was seen just once. The V and J genes are TRBV4-2 and TRBJ2-7; 9 nucleotides align to TRBD2. Trimming cost V 3 bases and J 4 bases; bases outside gene matches: 13. CDR3 length equals 17 residues. Germline V gene data show CDR1 as LGHNA and CDR2 as YNFKEQ. Here the CDR3 reads CASSQGLGAGGQYEQYF. The CDR3 DNA reads TGTGCCAGCAGCCAGGGGTTAGGAGCGGGAGGACAGTACGAGCAGTACTTC.

This chain links TRBV10-1 with TRBJ2-2; TRBD2 aligns across 7 bases. The CDR3 has 15 amino acids. The V gene end was trimmed by 8 bases and the J gene end by 5 bases; junction bases not matched to a gene: 11. From germline, CDR1 is WNHNN and CDR2 SYGVQD (reference sequence). CDR3 amino acids: CASGTTTGGTGELFF. In nucleotides, the CDR3 is TGCGCCAGCGGGACTACCACTGGAGGGACCGGGGAGCTGTTTTTT.

The V call is TRBV11-2, the J call TRBJ2-2; TRBD2 might be the D (6 bases). Germline values: CDR1 SGHAT, CDR2 FQNNGV. CDR3 length: 15 amino acids. V was trimmed by 5 bases and J by 1 base, leaving 11 bases between them. CDR3 residues: CASSQGGVNTGELFF. The CDR3 DNA reads TGTGCCAGCAGCCAGGGCGGGGTGAACACCGGGGAGCTGTTTTTT.

The genes are TRBV11-2 and TRBJ1-4; perhaps TRBD1 as D (6 bases). Trimming took off 0 bases at V and 7 bases at J, with 12 bases between the two ends. Germline V gene lookup returns CDR1 SGHAT and CDR2 FQNNGV. The CDR3 contains 15 residues. The CDR3 nucleotides are TGTGCCAGCAGCTTAGATCCAGGCAGGGGTGAAAAACTGTTTTTT. This codes for CASSLDPGRGEKLFF.

The rearrangement links TRBV6-5 to TRBJ2-3; a weak D match, TRBD2 (6 bases). Between the trimmed V and J ends, which lost 6 bases and 14 bases, there was a span of 24 bases. The CDR3 is 14 amino acids. Germline CDR1 is MNHEY and CDR2 is SVGAGI. In nucleotides, the CDR3 is TGTGCCAGCAGCCCGAGGCTAGCGCACCCGAGACGGTATTTT. It codes for CASSPRLAHPRRYF.

The chain employs TRBV3-1 (or the pseudogene TRBV3-2) and TRBJ2-5, with TRBD1 identical over 9 bases. CDR3 length: 14 residues. The germline gives CDR1 LGHDT, CDR2 YNNKEL (reference sequence). Unmatched junction bases numbered 5, after V lost 4 bases and J lost 5 bases. The CDR3: CASSLRQGGETQYF. DNA for the CDR3: TGTGCCAGCAGCCTACGACAGGGGGGTGAGACCCAGTACTTC.

This chain joins TRBV7-3 and TRBJ2-3; 14 positions agree with TRBD2. Unmatched junction bases numbered 2, after V lost 5 bases and J lost 1 base. The CDR3 extends over 16 amino acids. Per germline, CDR1 SGHTA and CDR2 FQGTGA. CDR3 bases: TGTGCCAGCAGCGCGGGACTAGCGGGGGGCACAGATACGCAGTATTTT. Amino acid sequence: CASSAGLAGGTDTQYF.

The CDR3 spells CASSQNQGNEQFF. The CDR3 DNA reads as TGTGCCAGCAGCCAAAACCAGGGCAATGAGCAGTTCTTC. The rearrangement links TRBV3-1 (or the pseudogene TRBV3-2) to TRBJ2-1, with a weak D call TRBD1 (5 bases). V was trimmed by 2 bases and J by 6 bases, leaving 8 bases between them. CDR1 LGHDT and CDR2 YNNKEL come from the germline V gene (reference sequence). CDR3 size: 13 residues.

The chain couples TRBV7-6 to TRBJ1-3, with a tentative D call TRBD1 (5 bases). The length of the CDR3 is 15 residues. V lost 3 bases and J lost 6, with 15 bases in between. From germline, CDR1 is SGHVS and CDR2 FNYEAQ. In DNA, the CDR3 is TGTGCCAGCAGCTTTGATCAGGGTGGGGCAAACACCATATATTTT. Protein sequence: CASSFDQGGANTIYF.

The chain couples TRBV4-2 to TRBJ1-2; 7 bases are shared with TRBD1. Trimming removed 0 bases from V and 1 base from J; junction bases left unmatched: 8. Looked up from germline, CDR1 is LGHNA and CDR2 is YNFKEQ. This CDR3 comprises 17 residues. CDR3 nucleotides: TGTGCCAGCAGCCAAGACTTCGGGACAGCTCTTAACTATGGCTACACCTTC. Translating gives CASSQDFGTALNYGYTF.

This clone was detected once. The V and J genes are TRBV4-1 and TRBJ1-2, with D possibly being TRBD1 (5 bases). Germline V CDR1 and CDR2: MGHRA, YSYEKL. The CDR3 length is 14 residues. The V and J ends lost 4 bases and 2 bases respectively, with 11 bases between them. The CDR3 nucleotides read TGCGCCAGCAGCCCATTGGGGGGGAACTATGGCTACACCTTC. Residues: CASSPLGGNYGYTF.

The CDR3 coding sequence is TGTGCCAGCAGCTGGACAGGGGCCCACGAGCAGTACTTC. It specifies CASSWTGAHEQYF. The chain joins TRBV5-4 to TRBJ2-7, with TRBD1 matching over 9 bases. The CDR3 loop spans 13 amino acids. Germline assignment: CDR1 SGHNT and CDR2 YYREEE (reference sequence). The V segment lost 3 bases and the J segment 5 bases; nucleotides outside the gene matches: 3.

The rearrangement links TRBV7-2 to TRBJ1-2; 7 nucleotides agree with TRBD1. Trimming removed 1 base from V and 8 bases from J; junction bases left unmatched: 1. Germline CDR1 SGHTA, CDR2 FQGNSA. This CDR3 has 12 amino acids. For the CDR3, the DNA is TGTGCCAGCAGCTTAGTGACAGGGGGCTACACCTTC. Its protein product is CASSLVTGGYTF.

This chain links TRBV7-6 with TRBJ1-1; D unclear. CDR1 and CDR2 (germline): SGHVS, FNYEAQ. The CDR3 extends over 16 amino acids. Trimming pared 5 bases from V and 0 bases from J, leaving 16 bases between. The CDR3 reads CASSPKPSTVNTEAFF. CDR3 in DNA: TGTGCCAGCAGCCCGAAACCATCTACGGTGAACACTGAAGCTTTCTTT.

This chain connects TRBV20-1 to TRBJ1-1, with a tentative D call TRBD1 (6 bases). The CDR3 is made up of 11 amino acids. Trimming took off 1 base at V and 7 bases at J, with 7 bases between the two ends. Germline V gene sequence: CDR1 DFQATT, CDR2 SNEGSKA (reference sequence). The CDR3 coding sequence is TGCAGTGCTAGAGGGACAGTTGAAGCTTTCTTT. Its protein is CSARGTVEAFF.